The 10 T cell receptor beta chains given below trace back to one sample, sequenced in a study of human T cells and chemical hapten exposure listed by TCRdb under 2021. Library preparation used RACE. The listed sequencing device is NextSeq 500. Using fastp at Q25 and MiXCR, TCRdb reprocessed the public reads and kept productive beta chains. CDR3 protein duplicates are merged, each entry listing the most common genes and DNA. Within this sample are some 350,000 distinct CDR3 sequences, with about 6% of them counted one time only. Clones ranked in the top ten supply about 6% of the sample. This specimen's time point label, per the study, means: patch test 2, 6 weeks after DPC sensitization. In the paper's terms, the treatment or condition label means: therapeutic diphenylcyclopropenone sensitization with weekly scalp DPC. This specimen consisted of whole blood, obtained in connection with sensitization to the hapten diphenylcyclopropenone (DPC). These receptors all stem from a woman between 18 and 30 years old with alopecia areata. Some clones in this sample may be carry-over from other donors' samples.

This clonotype showed up just once. One junction end does not reproduce the germline sequence, and a read error may be involved. The chain is built from TRBV6-2 or TRBV6-3 and TRBJ2-3, with 7 bases aligning to TRBD1. The CDR3 covers 16 residues. From germline, CDR1 is MNHEY and CDR2 SVGEGT. CDR3: CASSYSETGSVDTKYF. The CDR3, as DNA: TGTGCCAGCAGTTACTCAGAGACAGGGTCGGTCGATACGAAGTATTTT.

This clonotype occurred many times. The chain couples TRBV29-1 to TRBJ2-4; 7 nucleotides match TRBD1. The J segment lost 7 bases and the V segment lost 0 bases, leaving 9 bases of the junction unmatched. The CDR3 sequence is 15 residues long. CDR1 and CDR2 from the germline V gene are SQVTM and ANQGSEA. CDR3 sequence reads: CSVEDRHRGQNIQYF. The DNA for the CDR3 is TGCAGCGTTGAAGATCGTCACAGGGGTCAGAACATTCAGTACTTC.

Many counts were recorded for this clonotype. The chain couples TRBV18 to TRBJ1-5, with D uncertain. Germline lookup yields CDR1 KGHSH and CDR2 LQKENI. The CDR3 loop spans 16 amino acids. Trimming shortened V by 1 base and J by 7 bases, and 17 bases separated the two germline ends. CDR3 nucleotide sequence: TGTGCCAGCTCACCACGGAACGGCGGGGAGTGGCAGCCCCAGCATTTT. Protein product: CASSPRNGGEWQPQHF.

This clonotype was seen only a few times. J is TRBJ2-1 and V is TRBV28; D may be TRBD1 or TRBD2 (5 bases each). V shed 1 base and J shed 8 bases, with 12 bases lying between them. This CDR3 has 14 amino acids. Germline-derived CDR1 and CDR2 are MDHEN and SYDVKM. CDR3 DNA sequence: TGTGCCAGCAGTTTATTCCCCAGGGACCATGAGCAGTTCTTC. Translated, it gives CASSLFPRDHEQFF.

At least ten counts were recorded for this clonotype. The chain uses TRBV6-5 and TRBJ2-5; maybe TRBD2 (6 bases). The CDR3 runs 14 residues. CDR1 and CDR2 (germline): MNHEY, SVGAGI. Trimming left V 6 bases short and J 5 bases short, with 16 bases between. The DNA for the CDR3 is TGTGCCAGCAGCGCCACTGGAGGGAAGGAGACCCAGTACTTC. It codes for CASSATGGKETQYF.

This clonotype was detected ten times or more. The rearrangement joins TRBV5-1 to TRBJ1-1; D possibly corresponds to TRBD1 (5 bases). Deletions cut 0 bases from V and 4 bases from J, with 13 bases between. The CDR3 spans 15 residues. Germline-derived CDR1 and CDR2 are SGHRS and YFSETQ. The CDR3: CASSLALLGGTEAFF. The CDR3 bases are TGCGCCAGCAGCTTGGCCCTACTGGGGGGCACTGAAGCTTTCTTT.

V is TRBV14 and J is TRBJ1-1; D uncertain. The CDR3 extends over 14 amino acids. Germline V gene sequence: CDR1 SGHDN, CDR2 FVKESK. The V and J ends lost 3 bases and 2 bases respectively, with 10 bases between them. CDR3 in amino acids: CASSHRGFNTEAFF. For the CDR3, the DNA is TGTGCCAGCAGCCATCGTGGATTTAACACTGAAGCTTTCTTT. Looking up the rest from reference TRBV14 and TRBJ1-1 gives the full variable domain: EAGVTQFPSHSVIEKGQTVTLRCDPISGHDNLYWYRRVMGKEIKFLLHFVKESKQDESGMPNNRFLAERTGGTYSTLKVQPAELEDSGVYFCASSHRGFNTEAFFGQGTRLTVV.

This clonotype was detected ten times or more. The V gene is TRBV29-1, the J gene TRBJ1-1; 7 nucleotides line up with TRBD1. The germline CDR1 and CDR2 sequences are SQVTM and ANQGSEA. Trimming cost V 6 bases and J 0 bases; bases outside gene matches: 13. This CDR3 is built from 16 residues. The CDR3 sequence is CSVSGQATAMNTEAFF. CDR3 sequence (DNA): TGCAGCGTAAGTGGACAGGCCACGGCTATGAACACTGAAGCTTTCTTT.

This clonotype showed up just a few times. The V call is TRBV6-5, the J call TRBJ1-5; the D gene is possibly TRBD1 (6 bases). The germline V gene encodes CDR1 MNHEY and CDR2 SVGAGI. V lost 6 bases and J lost 3, with 12 bases in between. The CDR3 is 14 residues long. The CDR3 nucleotides read TGTGCCAGCAGCAACGGGGGGCCCAATCAGCCCCAGCATTTT. Residues: CASSNGGPNQPQHF.

In this sample, this clonotype turned up a few times. This chain connects TRBV28 to TRBJ1-2, with 12 bases that match TRBD1. This CDR3 spans 18 amino acids. J gave up 1 base and V 3 bases, and 9 bases lay outside the gene matches. Germline V CDR1 and CDR2: MDHEN, SYDVKM. CDR3 nucleotides: TGTGCCAGCAGTTTTCATGGGACAGGGGGCTTCGGTAACTATGGCTACACCTTC. It translates to CASSFHGTGGFGNYGYTF.